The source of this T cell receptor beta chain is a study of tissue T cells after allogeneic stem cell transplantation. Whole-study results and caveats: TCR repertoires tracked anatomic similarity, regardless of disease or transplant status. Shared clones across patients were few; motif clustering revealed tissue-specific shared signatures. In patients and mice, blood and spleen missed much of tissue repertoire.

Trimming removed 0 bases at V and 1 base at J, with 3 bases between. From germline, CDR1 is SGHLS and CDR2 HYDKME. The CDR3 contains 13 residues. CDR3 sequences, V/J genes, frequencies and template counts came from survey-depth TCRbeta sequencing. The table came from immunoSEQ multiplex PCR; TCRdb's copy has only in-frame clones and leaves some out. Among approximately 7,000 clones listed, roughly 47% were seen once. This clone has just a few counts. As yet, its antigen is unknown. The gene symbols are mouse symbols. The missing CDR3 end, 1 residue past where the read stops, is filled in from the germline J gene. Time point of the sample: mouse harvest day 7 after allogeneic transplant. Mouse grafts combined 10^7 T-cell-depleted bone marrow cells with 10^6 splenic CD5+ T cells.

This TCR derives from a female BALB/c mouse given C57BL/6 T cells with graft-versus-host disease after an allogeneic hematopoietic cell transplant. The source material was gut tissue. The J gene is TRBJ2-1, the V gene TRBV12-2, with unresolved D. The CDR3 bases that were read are TGTGCCAGCTCTCTCGGGAACTATGCTGAGCAGTTC. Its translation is CASSLGNYAEQF. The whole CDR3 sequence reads CASSLGNYAEQFF. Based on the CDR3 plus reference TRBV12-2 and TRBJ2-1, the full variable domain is NSGVVQSPRYIIKGKGERSILKCIPISGHLSVAWYQQTQGQELKFFIQHYDKMERDKGNLPSRFSVQQFDDYHSEMNMSALELEDSAVYFCASSLGNYAEQFFGPGTRLTVL.